The subject of this entry is one T cell receptor (beta chain). Losses at the gene ends were 11 bases for V and 7 bases for J; bases not matched to a gene: 7. The CDR3 consists of 12 residues. Germline V lookup: CDR1 ENHRY, CDR2 SYGVKD. The entry originates in a study of Ad26.COV2.S vaccination and SARS-CoV-2 variants. Treatment meaning: roughly 20 received Ad26.COV2.S at low or high dose, single or two shots; about 5 received placebo; per-sample allocation not given. Samples were taken on day 63 after the first vaccine or placebo injection. The repertoire was sequenced with immunoSEQ multiplex PCR; TCRdb's copy has only in-frame clones and lacks some. The sample includes 400,000 to 450,000 clones, 92% of them seen just once.

The origin of this receptor is a person aged 18-65 years who received the Ad26.COV2.S COVID-19 vaccine or a placebo. This sequence joins TRBV10-3 and TRBJ1-5; TRBD1 matches 8 bases. This material consisted of peripheral blood, taken in a trial of Ad26.COV2.S vaccine versus placebo. The CDR3 DNA reads TGTGCCCCCGGACAGGGAGGGCAGCCCCAGCATTTT. The encoded protein is CAPGQGGQPQHF.